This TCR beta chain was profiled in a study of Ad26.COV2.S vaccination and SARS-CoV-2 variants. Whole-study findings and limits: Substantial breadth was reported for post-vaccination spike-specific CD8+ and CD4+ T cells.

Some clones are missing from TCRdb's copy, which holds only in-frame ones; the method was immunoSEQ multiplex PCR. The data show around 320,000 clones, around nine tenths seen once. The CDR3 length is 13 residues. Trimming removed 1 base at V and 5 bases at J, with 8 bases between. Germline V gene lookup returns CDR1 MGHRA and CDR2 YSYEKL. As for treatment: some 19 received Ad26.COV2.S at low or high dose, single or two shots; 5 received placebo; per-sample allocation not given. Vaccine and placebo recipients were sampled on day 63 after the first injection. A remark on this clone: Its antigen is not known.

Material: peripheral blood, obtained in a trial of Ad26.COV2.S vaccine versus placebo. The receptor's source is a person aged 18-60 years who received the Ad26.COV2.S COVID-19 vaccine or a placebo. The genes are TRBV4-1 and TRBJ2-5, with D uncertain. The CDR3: CASSQGVWETQYF. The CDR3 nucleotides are TGCGCCAGCAGCCAAGGGGTGTGGGAGACCCAGTACTTC.